These 5 T cell receptor beta chains originate from one sample sequenced in a study of radiotherapy plus CTLA-4 blockade in lung cancer. Data came from immunoSEQ multiplex PCR; TCRdb stores just in-frame clones and leaves some out. The table has about 80,000 clones, around 79% seen once. The sequencing used peripheral blood, collected from a patient treated with radiotherapy plus ipilimumab. These receptors were obtained from a human donor with non-small cell lung cancer whose response to radiotherapy plus ipilimumab could not be evaluated. Some clones in this sample may be carry-over from other donors' samples.

The chain links TRBV18 to TRBJ1-3; 9 bases line up with TRBD1. The length of the CDR3 is 15 residues. The V gene end was trimmed by 4 bases and the J gene end by 4 bases; junction bases not matched to a gene: 5. Germline V gene sequence: CDR1 KGHSH, CDR2 LQKENI. CDR3 coding DNA: TGTGCCAGCTCACTCAACAGGGGGCCCGGAAACACCATATATTTT. This translates into CASSLNRGPGNTIYF.

The chain carries TRBV11-2 and TRBJ1-4, with TRBD1 matching 8 bases. The germline gives CDR1 SGHAT, CDR2 FQNNGV. V lost 5 bases and J lost 6; bases outside the gene matches: 5. This CDR3 region has 14 residues. The CDR3 reads CASSRTGKDEKLFF. In DNA, the CDR3 is TGTGCCAGCAGCCGGACAGGGAAGGATGAAAAACTGTTTTTT.

This chain connects TRBV28 to TRBJ2-1; D possibly corresponds to TRBD1 (5 bases). This CDR3 region has 13 residues. CDR1 is MDHEN, CDR2 SYDVKM, per germline. The V gene lost 2 bases and the J gene lost 9 bases, with 11 bases spanning the gap. The CDR3 region is CASSLTRASEQFF. The DNA of the CDR3 is TGTGCCAGCAGTTTAACCAGGGCTAGTGAGCAGTTCTTC.

This clone was recorded a few times. V is TRBV18 and J is TRBJ2-6; D unclear. This CDR3 has 14 residues. Trimming removed 3 bases from V and 2 bases from J, with 5 bases in between. Germline V gene sequence: CDR1 KGHSH, CDR2 LQKENI. CDR3 sequence: CASSPNTGANVLTF. CDR3 bases: TGTGCCAGCTCACCTAATACTGGGGCCAACGTCCTGACTTTC. The whole variable domain, filled in from reference TRBV18 and TRBJ2-6, reads NAGVMQNPRHLVRRRGQEARLRCSPMKGHSHVYWYRQLPEEGLKFMVYLQKENIIDESGMPKERFSAEFPKEGPSILRIQQVVRGDSAAYFCASSPNTGANVLTFGAGSRLTVL.

The chain carries TRBV7-2 and TRBJ1-2; D uncertain. This CDR3 spans 12 amino acids. Germline loops: CDR1 SGHTA, CDR2 FQGNSA. Trimming took 8 bases from V and 4 from J, leaving 11 bases between them. The CDR3 spells CASGAGLYGYTF. In DNA form, the CDR3 reads TGTGCCAGCGGAGCAGGACTCTATGGCTACACCTTC.